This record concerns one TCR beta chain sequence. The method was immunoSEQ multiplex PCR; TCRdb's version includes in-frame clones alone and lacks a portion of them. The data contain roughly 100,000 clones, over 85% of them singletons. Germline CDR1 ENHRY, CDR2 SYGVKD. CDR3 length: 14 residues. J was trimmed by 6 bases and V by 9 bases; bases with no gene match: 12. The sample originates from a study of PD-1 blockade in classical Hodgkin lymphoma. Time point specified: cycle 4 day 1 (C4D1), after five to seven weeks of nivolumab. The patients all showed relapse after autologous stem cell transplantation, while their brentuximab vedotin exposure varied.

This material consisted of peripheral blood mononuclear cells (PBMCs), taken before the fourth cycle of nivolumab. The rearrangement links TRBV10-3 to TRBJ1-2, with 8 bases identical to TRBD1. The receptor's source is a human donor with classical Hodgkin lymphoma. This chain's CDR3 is CAIAQGARADGYTF. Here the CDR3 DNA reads TGTGCCATTGCCCAGGGGGCGCGGGCTGATGGCTACACCTTC.